This T cell receptor (beta chain) was captured in a study of early T cells in non-severe SARS-CoV-2 infection. Attachment of unique molecular identifiers was made to individual cDNA molecules. MiXCR, run by TCRdb on the 5' RACE reads, gives a single entry per CDR3 protein. The repertoire consists of approximately 27,000 distinct CDR3 sequences, with roughly 6.1% occurring once and the leading ten covering less than 6.5%. Germline V gene data show CDR1 as SQVTM and CDR2 as ANQGSEA. There are 14 residues in the CDR3. Trimming left V 4 bases short and J 3 bases short, with 16 bases between. This clonotype was picked up one time. A single base separates this from a much larger clone, so it may be a read error.

Sequenced sample: whole blood. This clonotype was obtained from an adult who was a healthcare worker with PCR-confirmed SARS-CoV-2 infection or an uninfected control (not recorded which). V gene TRBV29-1 combines with J gene TRBJ2-7; D might be TRBD1 or TRBD2, each matching 9 bases. The CDR3 region has the DNA TGCAGCGTTGTAGCGGGGGACAGGGACTACGAGCAGTACTTC. Its translation: CSVVAGDRDYEQYF.